The present TCR beta chain was sequenced within a study of T cells in Graves' hyperthyroidism and ophthalmopathy. Overall study results and limits: The model's output predicted ophthalmopathy at a median of about 6.5 months prior to onset.

These patients, aged 18 to 65, had recently diagnosed hyperthyroidism lasting under 2 months. The CDR3 covers 14 residues. In germline, CDR1 is GTSNPN, CDR2 SVGIG (reference sequence). V lost 3 bases, J lost 4 bases, and 15 bases lay in between. RNA transcripts gave rise to amplified TCR beta CDR3 regions. Primed by the HTBI set, a first-round RT-PCR was run on the TCR CDR3. TCRdb re-derived calls from the multiplex PCR reads in MiXCR, one entry per CDR3 protein. The sample carries 300,000 to 400,000 distinct CDR3 sequences, roughly 23% recorded once. A few counts support this clonotype. Its antigen remains unidentified.

Input material: blood. The chain couples TRBV30 to TRBJ1-1, with D perhaps matching TRBD1 (5 bases). This clonotype was obtained from a woman in her forties or fifties with Graves' hyperthyroidism. CDR3 amino acids: CAWSRGGMGTEAFF. The CDR3 DNA reads TGTGCCTGGAGCCGGGGGGGGATGGGCACTGAAGCTTTCTTT.